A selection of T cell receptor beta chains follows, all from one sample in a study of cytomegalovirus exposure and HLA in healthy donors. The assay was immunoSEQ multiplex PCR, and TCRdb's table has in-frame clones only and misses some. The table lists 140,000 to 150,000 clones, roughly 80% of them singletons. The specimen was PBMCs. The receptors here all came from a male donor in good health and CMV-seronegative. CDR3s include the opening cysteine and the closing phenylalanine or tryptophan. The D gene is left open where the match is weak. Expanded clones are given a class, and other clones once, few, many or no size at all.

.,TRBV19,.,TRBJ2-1,TGTGCCAGTAGTCTGAACTATGTTCAGTTCTTC,CASSLNYVQFF
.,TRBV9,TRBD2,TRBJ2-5,TGTGCCAGCAGCGTATCCGGGAGGGAGACCCAGTACTTC,CASSVSGRETQYF
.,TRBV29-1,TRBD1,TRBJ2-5,TGCAGCGTGGGACAGGGCAGACGCGAATCCGAGTACTTC,CSVGQGRRESEYF
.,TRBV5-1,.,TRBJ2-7,TGCGCCAGCAGGCCGGACTCGACCCCCTACGAGCAGTACTTC,CASRPDSTPYEQYF
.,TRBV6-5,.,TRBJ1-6,TGTGCCAGCAGATCGACAGAGAATAATTCACCCCTCCACTTT,CASRSTENNSPLHF
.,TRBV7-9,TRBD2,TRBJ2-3,TGTGCCAGCAGTCCCCGCCGGGCGCGGGAGGGCCGCACAGATACGCAGTATTTT,CASSPRRAREGRTDTQYF
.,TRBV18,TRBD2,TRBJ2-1,TGTGCCAGCTCACCGACTAGCGGGGTCTACAATGAGCAGTTCTTC,CASSPTSGVYNEQFF
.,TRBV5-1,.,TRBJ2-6,TGCGCCAGCAGCTTGGATCTGAGTGGGGCCAACGTCCTGACTTTC,CASSLDLSGANVLTF
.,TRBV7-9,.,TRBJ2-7,TGTGCCAGCAGCTCCCCCGCAGAAACAGGGACGTCCTACGAGCAGTACTTC,CASSSPAETGTSYEQYF
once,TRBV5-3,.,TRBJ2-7,TGTGCCAGAACGGACAGCCCCTACGAGCAGTACTTC,CARTDSPYEQYF
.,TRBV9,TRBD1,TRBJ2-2,TGTGCCAGCAGCCCGAGGGACAGGGAAAACACCGGGGAGCTGTTTTTT,CASSPRDRENTGELFF
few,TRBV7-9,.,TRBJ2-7,TGTGCCAGCAGCTTCCCCCGCGGCGGGCAGTACTTC,CASSFPRGGQYF
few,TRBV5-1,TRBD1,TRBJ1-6,TGCGCCAGCGCCTCCGGGACAGGGAACTCACCCCTCCACTTT,CASASGTGNSPLHF
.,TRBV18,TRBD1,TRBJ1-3,TGTGCCAGCTCACCCCTGGACAGGGTCGGAAACACCATATATTTT,CASSPLDRVGNTIYF
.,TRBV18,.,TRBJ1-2,TGTGCCAGCTCAGCGGGCGGGCCCCCTATCAACTATGGCTACACCTTC,CASSAGGPPINYGYTF
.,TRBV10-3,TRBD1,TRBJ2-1,TGTGCCATCACCGCCGGAGGACAGGGATACAATGAGCAGTTCTTC,CAITAGGQGYNEQFF
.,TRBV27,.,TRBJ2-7,TGTGCCAGCAGCAGACTAGACAGCTCGTGGGGCCACGAGCAGTACTTC,CASSRLDSSWGHEQYF
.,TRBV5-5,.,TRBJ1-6,TGTGCCAGCAGCGGGGGTAGGGACACCAGGAATTCACCCCTCCACTTT,CASSGGRDTRNSPLHF
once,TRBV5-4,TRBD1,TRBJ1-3,TGTGCCAGCAGCTGGGGCGGGACAGGGGGCGGAAACACCATATATTTT,CASSWGGTGGGNTIYF
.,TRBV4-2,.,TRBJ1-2,TGTGCCAGCAGCCAAGAGAACAGGGCATCTGGCTACACCTTC,CASSQENRASGYTF
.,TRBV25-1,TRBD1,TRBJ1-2,TGTGCCAGCAGTGGACAGGGGCGTAACTATGGCTACACCTTC,CASSGQGRNYGYTF
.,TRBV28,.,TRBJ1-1,TGTGCCAGCAGTTTCCGGCTAGAGAACACTGAAGCTTTCTTT,CASSFRLENTEAFF
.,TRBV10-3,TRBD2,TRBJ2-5,TGTGCCATCAGTGAGAGATTTGGACTAGCGGAAGAGACCCAGTACTTC,CAISERFGLAEETQYF
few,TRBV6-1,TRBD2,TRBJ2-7,TGTGCCAGCAGTGAGGATACTAGCGGGGGGGACTGGTCCTACGAGCAGTACTTC,CASSEDTSGGDWSYEQYF
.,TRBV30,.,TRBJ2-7,TGTGCCTGGAGGTGGACTGCAAGCTCCTACGAGCAGTACTTC,CAWRWTASSYEQYF
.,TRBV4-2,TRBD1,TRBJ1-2,TGTGCCAGCAGCCAAGTGGGGACAGGCCCCGTGGGATATGGCTACACCTTC,CASSQVGTGPVGYGYTF
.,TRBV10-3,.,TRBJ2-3,TGTGCCATCAGTGAGTCGCCGGGCACAGATACGCAGTATTTT,CAISESPGTDTQYF
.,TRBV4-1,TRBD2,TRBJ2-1,TGCGCCAGCAGCCAAGATCAGTACGGGAGGTCTGAGCAGTTCTTC,CASSQDQYGRSEQFF
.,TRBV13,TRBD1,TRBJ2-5,TGTGCCAGCAGCTTATGGGGACAGGGGAGAGAGACCCAGTACTTC,CASSLWGQGRETQYF
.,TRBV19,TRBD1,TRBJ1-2,TGTGCCAGTAGTATCAACAGGGGCTGGAGCTATGGCTACACCTTC,CASSINRGWSYGYTF
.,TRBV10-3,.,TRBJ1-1,TGTGCCATCAGTGAAGGCGGGGACGGCACTGAAGCTTTCTTT,CAISEGGDGTEAFF
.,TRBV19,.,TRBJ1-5,TGTGCCAGTAGTATAGGCCCCAGGGCCAGTAGCCCCCAGCATTTT,CASSIGPRASSPQHF
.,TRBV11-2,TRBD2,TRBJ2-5,TGTGCCAGCAGCAGGGTGAGCGGGAGCTCAGAGACCCAGTACTTC,CASSRVSGSSETQYF
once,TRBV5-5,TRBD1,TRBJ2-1,TGTGCCAGCAGGGATGAGGACAGGGGCTCCCTGGATGAGCAGTTCTTC,CASRDEDRGSLDEQFF
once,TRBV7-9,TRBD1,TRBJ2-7,TGTGCCAGCAGCCCGCGACAGGGGGCCTACGAGCAGTACTTC,CASSPRQGAYEQYF
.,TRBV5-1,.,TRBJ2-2,TGCGCCAGCAGCTTGATACATTCTAACACCGGGGAGCTGTTTTTT,CASSLIHSNTGELFF
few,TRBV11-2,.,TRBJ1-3,TGTGCCAGCAGCTTAGGCAGGGGAAGGGGAAACACCATATATTTT,CASSLGRGRGNTIYF
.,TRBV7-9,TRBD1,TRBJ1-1,TGTGCCAGCAGCCGAGGACAGGGTGAATGGGTCTTT,CASSRGQGEWVF
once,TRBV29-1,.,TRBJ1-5,TGCAGCGTTGAACCGACAGGATTGGATCAGCCCCAGCATTTT,CSVEPTGLDQPQHF
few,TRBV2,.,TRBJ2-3,TGTGCCAGCAGCCCTACCCGGACTTTCCTTTACCCAGATACGCAGTATTTT,CASSPTRTFLYPDTQYF
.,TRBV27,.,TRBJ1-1,TGTGCCAGCAGTTTCGTCCTAAACACTGAAGCTTTCTTT,CASSFVLNTEAFF
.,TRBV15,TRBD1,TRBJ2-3,TGTGCCACCAGCAGAGAGACAGGGGGCGCAGATACGCAGTATTTT,CATSRETGGADTQYF